The clone carrying this T cell receptor beta chain was recorded many times. There are 15 residues in the CDR3. CDR1 and CDR2 from the germline V gene are SGHNT and YYREEE (reference sequence). With 1 base clipped from V and 4 bases from J, the junction kept 5 bases outside the gene matches. The data originate from a study of blood T cell repertoires in COVID-19. Study information: Specimens from acute and convalescent COVID-19 originated in the United States, Italy and Spain. PBMCs, B-cell-depleted T cells, or T cells were the source of the cDNA or gDNA that made up the material.

Per the study methods: For nucleated cells, counts were estimated from reference gene primer amplification. Some clones are missing from TCRdb's copy, which holds only in-frame ones; the method was immunoSEQ multiplex PCR. V, J and clone size are taken as reported in that table, and D and trimming were inferred from the DNA itself. The sample records fewer than 250,000 clones, approximately 80% being singletons. The receptor was isolated from a woman aged 70 to 79 with acute or convalescent COVID-19. Sequencing was carried out using peripheral blood. V usage is TRBV5-4 and J usage is TRBJ2-3; 8 nucleotides line up with TRBD2. The chain's CDR3 is CASSLRASGPDTQYF. The CDR3 DNA reads as TGTGCCAGCAGCTTGAGGGCTAGCGGGCCAGATACGCAGTATTTT.